Presented here are 16 T cell receptor beta chains from one specimen sequenced in a study of blood T cells in healthy people across ages (dated by TCRdb to the mid-2010s). The library was generated by 5' RACE. The sample was run on an Illumina HiSeq 2500. The second PCR ran for about 7 to 11 cycles and used a J-beta primer mix along with a sample-barcoded 5' primer. Through fastp at Q25 and MiXCR, TCRdb rebuilt clones from the public reads, retaining in-frame beta chains. Records with the same CDR3 protein are collapsed into one entry carrying the most frequent genes and DNA. Counted in this sample were around 700,000 distinct CDR3 sequences; around a quarter of them appeared once. 9% to 9.5% of the sample is in the top ten clones. The same data also contributed to another study, on T cells of mothers and their children.

The sample taken for sequencing was blood. Every receptor here comes from a boy aged 5-17 years in good health.

This clonotype was seen just once. The chain couples TRBV7-9 to TRBJ2-3; 8 nucleotides match TRBD2. With 6 bases clipped from V and 3 bases from J, the junction kept 11 bases outside the gene matches. Germline CDR1 reads SEHNR; CDR2 reads FQNEAQ (reference sequence). The CDR3 contains 16 residues. Here the CDR3 DNA reads TGTGCCAGCAGTGGACGGGGGGGTCTGATAACAGATACGCAGTATTTT. Translation gives CASSGRGGLITDTQYF.

This chain links TRBV7-3 with TRBJ1-6; 9 nucleotides agree with TRBD1. The V gene end was trimmed by 9 bases and the J gene end by 1 base; junction bases not matched to a gene: 10. The CDR3 contains 17 residues. CDR1 and CDR2 from the germline V gene are SGHTA and FQGTGA. CDR3 residues: CARWDRACLSYNSPLHF. The CDR3 DNA reads TGTGCCAGGTGGGACAGGGCCTGCTTATCCTATAATTCACCCCTCCACTTT.

The J gene is TRBJ1-2, the V gene TRBV12-3 or TRBV12-4; unclear D gene. This CDR3 contains 17 residues. V lost 3 bases and J 7 bases, leaving 24 bases between the germline ends. The CDR3 sequence is CASSLAGSGRAGGGYTF. CDR3 nucleotides: TGTGCCAGCAGTTTGGCAGGATCTGGAAGAGCGGGAGGTGGCTACACCTTC.

For this clonotype: One junction end disagrees with the germline gene, perhaps due to a read error. The chain recombines TRBV3-1 with TRBJ1-5; D unresolved. Per germline, CDR1 LGHDT and CDR2 YNNKEL (reference sequence). The CDR3 extends over 15 amino acids. For the CDR3, the DNA is TGTGCCGGCAGCCAAGATCTGGGGATTCCATATCCCCAGCATTTT. Its translation: CAGSQDLGIPYPQHF. Filled out from reference TRBV3-1 and TRBJ1-5, the complete variable domain reads DTAVSQTPKYLVTQMGNDKSIKCEQNLGHDTMYWYKQDSKKFLKIMFSYNNKELIINETVPNRFSPKSPDKAHLNLHINSLELGDSAVYFCAGSQDLGIPYPQHFGDGTRLSIL.

The chain has TRBV7-2 and TRBJ2-1, with D possibly being TRBD2 (6 bases). CDR1 is SGHTA, CDR2 FQGNSA, per germline. The germline V and J ends were trimmed by 1 base and 3 bases, with 10 bases remaining between them. The length of the CDR3 is 15 residues. CDR3 amino acids: CASSLDGSIYNEQFF. In nucleotides, the CDR3 is TGTGCCAGCAGCTTAGACGGGAGTATCTACAATGAGCAGTTCTTC.

The V gene is TRBV29-1, the J gene TRBJ2-7; D not certain. Trimming shortened V by 5 bases and J by 2 bases, and 16 bases separated the two germline ends. The CDR3 is 14 residues long. Germline CDR1 and CDR2: SQVTM and ANQGSEA. The CDR3 DNA is TGCAGCGTTCGTCTTCGAGACGTCGCCTACGAGCAGTACTTC. It translates to CSVRLRDVAYEQYF.

J is TRBJ2-3 and V is TRBV29-1; weak D call: TRBD1 (6 bases). There are 13 residues in the CDR3. CDR1 SQVTM and CDR2 ANQGSEA come from the germline V gene. V was shortened by 4 bases and J by 2 bases, with 10 bases between the two germline ends. The CDR3 loop is CSVGQGHTDTQYF. The DNA for the CDR3 is TGCAGCGTTGGTCAGGGACACACAGATACGCAGTATTTT.

This clonotype was recorded only once. The chain is built from TRBV12-3 or TRBV12-4 and TRBJ1-2; 11 nucleotides agree with TRBD1. Trimming removed 5 bases from V and 7 bases from J; junction bases left unmatched: 3. This CDR3 spans 13 amino acids. CDR3 bases: TGTGCCAGCAGTGTCGGGACAGGGGGTGGCTACACCTTC. Translated: CASSVGTGGGYTF.

This clonotype appeared a few times. The gene calls are TRBV11-2 and TRBJ2-7; weak D call: TRBD2 (6 bases). CDR1 is SGHAT, CDR2 FQNNGV, per germline. The V gene lost 3 bases and the J gene lost 1 base, with 13 bases spanning the gap. This CDR3 contains 15 residues. CDR3 protein: CASSLEGLRSYEQYF. CDR3 bases: TGTGCCAGCAGCTTGGAGGGACTCCGTTCCTACGAGCAGTACTTC.

The chain links TRBV4-2 to TRBJ2-1, with TRBD2 matching over 13 bases. CDR1 and CDR2 from the germline V gene are LGHNA and YNFKEQ. This CDR3 region has 14 residues. After removal of 2 bases from V and 9 bases from J, the junction contained 1 base not matched to a gene. This chain's CDR3 is CASSQTSGGAEQFF. In nucleotides, the CDR3 is TGTGCCAGCAGCCAAACTAGCGGGGGGGCTGAGCAGTTCTTC.

This clonotype has a handful of counts. This chain joins TRBV20-1 and TRBJ2-5, with 7 bases matching TRBD1. CDR3 length: 15 amino acids. CDR1 DFQATT and CDR2 SNEGSKA come from the germline V gene (reference sequence). V lost 2 bases, J lost 1 base, and 7 bases stayed unmatched. CDR3 loop: CSARSRTGAQETQYF. CDR3 nucleotides: TGCAGTGCTAGAAGTCGTACAGGGGCCCAAGAGACCCAGTACTTC.

The gene calls are TRBV14 and TRBJ1-5; 7 nucleotides line up with TRBD1. J gave up 2 bases and V 0 bases, and 4 bases lay outside the gene matches. This CDR3 is 16 amino acids long. Germline lookup yields CDR1 SGHDN and CDR2 FVKESK. CDR3 nucleotide sequence: TGTGCCAGCAGCCAAGATACAGGGGTCGGCAATCAGCCCCAGCATTTT. Translating gives CASSQDTGVGNQPQHF.

The chain links TRBV6-1 to TRBJ1-4; no definite D call. This CDR3 is built from 12 residues. V dropped 6 bases and J dropped 8 bases, with 10 bases sitting between them. Germline CDR1 MNHNS, CDR2 SASEGT. The CDR3 protein is CASSTHGEKLFF. DNA for the CDR3: TGTGCCAGCAGCACCCATGGGGAAAAACTGTTTTTT.

This chain uses TRBV5-1 with TRBJ1-1, with TRBD1 identical over 7 bases. CDR1 SGHRS and CDR2 YFSETQ come from the germline V gene. The CDR3 runs 13 residues. J was trimmed by 7 bases and V by 4 bases; bases with no gene match: 7. The CDR3 DNA reads TGCGCCAGCAGCACCGGGACAGTCCTTGAAGCTTTCTTT. This gives the protein CASSTGTVLEAFF.

The CDR3 loop is CSVEGASGRFRETQYF. The CDR3 nucleotides read TGCAGCGTTGAAGGGGCTAGCGGGAGGTTTCGGGAGACCCAGTACTTC. The chain employs TRBV29-1 and TRBJ2-5; 11 bases match TRBD2. J gave up 5 bases and V 1 base, and 9 bases lay outside the gene matches. Germline CDR1 is SQVTM and CDR2 is ANQGSEA. This CDR3 contains 16 residues.

The V gene is TRBV29-1, the J gene TRBJ2-7; 8 bases are shared with TRBD1. The V gene end was trimmed by 3 bases and the J gene end by 7 bases; junction bases not matched to a gene: 5. The CDR3 is 12 amino acids. Germline loops: CDR1 SQVTM, CDR2 ANQGSEA. CDR3 bases: TGCAGCGTTGAGGGACAGGCGGGAGAGCAGTACTTC. Protein sequence: CSVEGQAGEQYF.